This T cell receptor beta chain was sequenced during a study of neurological immune-mediated disorders. Time point here: longitudinal time-point 3. Libraries used 2 million unsorted PBMCs kept frozen in RNAlater. Overall study results and limits: Private repertoires in all groups were suggested by the absence of shared CDR3 amino acid sequences among expanded clones across subjects.

J gave up 6 bases and V 5 bases, and 16 bases lay outside the gene matches. The CDR3 sequence is 17 residues long. In each sequencing run, over 170 million TCR-beta sequences were generated from 15-18 subjects. TCRdb reprocessed the 5' RACE reads with MiXCR, giving one entry per CDR3 protein. The table lists more than 100,000 distinct CDR3 sequences, 11% of them singletons. At least ten counts were recorded for this clonotype. Its antigen is still unknown. The receptor was isolated from a female donor with HTLV-1-associated myelopathy (HAM/TSP). The sequencing input was PBMCs. This chain uses TRBV12-3 or TRBV12-4 with TRBJ2-7, with 10 nucleotides matching TRBD2. The DNA of the CDR3 is TGTGCCAGCAGTCCCCACCGTAGCGGGGGGTTAGGGTCCGAGCAGTACTTC. Translating it yields CASSPHRSGGLGSEQYF.